One sample yielded the 3 T cell receptor beta chains listed below, sequenced in a study of T cell repertoires in ileal Crohn's disease. Here immunoSEQ multiplex PCR was the method, and the copy in TCRdb shows in-frame clones only, minus some. The repertoire holds about 2,000 clones, roughly 90% seen once, with around 10% in the top ten. As for time point: proximal margin of the surgical specimen (macroscopically non-inflamed). The sequenced sample was ileal tissue. These receptors were collected from an adult with Crohn's disease.

The chain couples TRBV9 to TRBJ2-3; TRBD2 matches 8 bases. Trimming cost V 3 bases and J 9 bases; bases outside gene matches: 3. CDR1 is SGDLS, CDR2 YYNGEE, per germline. The CDR3 covers 12 residues. CDR3 region: CASSAVAGTQYF. CDR3 nucleotides: TGTGCCAGCAGCGCCGTAGCGGGGACGCAGTATTTT.

The CDR3 spells CAWGTGLATDTQYF. The CDR3 region has the DNA TGTGCCTGGGGAACGGGACTAGCAACAGATACGCAGTATTTT. The J gene is TRBJ2-3, the V gene TRBV30; 9 bases agree with TRBD2. Germline V gene data show CDR1 as GTSNPN and CDR2 as SVGIG (reference sequence). The CDR3 totals 14 residues. Trimming took 5 bases from V and 3 from J; bases not matched to a gene: 6. The entire variable domain, with the rest obtained from reference TRBV30 and TRBJ2-3, is as follows: SQTIHQWPATLVQPVGSPLSLECTVEGTSNPNLYWYRQAAGRGLQLLFYSVGIGQISSEVPQNLSASRPQDRQFILSSKKLLLSDSGFYLCAWGTGLATDTQYFGPGTRLTVL.

The chain is built from TRBV23-1 and TRBJ1-1, with 7 bases matching TRBD1. TRBV23-1 qualifies as an ORF whose function is uncertain. With 11 bases clipped from V and 6 bases from J, the junction kept 6 bases outside the gene matches. This CDR3 region has 11 residues. The CDR3 DNA is TGCGCCGCTGCGAGGGGGCCTGAAGCTTTCTTT. Translating gives CAAARGPEAFF.